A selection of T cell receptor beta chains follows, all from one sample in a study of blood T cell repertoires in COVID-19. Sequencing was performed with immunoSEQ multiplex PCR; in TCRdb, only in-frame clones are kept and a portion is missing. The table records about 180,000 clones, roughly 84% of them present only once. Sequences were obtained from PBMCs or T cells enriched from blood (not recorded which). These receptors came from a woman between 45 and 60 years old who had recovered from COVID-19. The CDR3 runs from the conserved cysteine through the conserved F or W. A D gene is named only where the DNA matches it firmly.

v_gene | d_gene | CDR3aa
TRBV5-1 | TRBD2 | CASREETSLPREFF
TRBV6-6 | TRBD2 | CASSYSGLAGEGEQFF
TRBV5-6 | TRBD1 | CASSFRDRSLTGGYTF
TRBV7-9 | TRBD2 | CASSFTSGSSGEQFF
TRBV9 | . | CASSLRVEMDTEAFF
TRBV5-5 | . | CASSFGTPTNEKLFF
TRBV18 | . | CASSPVQSNQPQHF
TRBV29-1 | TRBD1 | CSVEGTGGEKLFF
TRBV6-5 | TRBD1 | CASSQGQGAGNTIYF
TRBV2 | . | CASSEEREFSEQYF
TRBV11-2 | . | CASSLTRGIMETQYF
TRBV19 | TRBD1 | CASSRRGQDSYEQYF
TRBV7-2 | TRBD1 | CASSRDRGATDTQYF
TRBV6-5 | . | CASTSEGTGYEQFF
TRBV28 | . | CASSIGNNEQFF
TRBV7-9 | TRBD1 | CASSLLMGQVNYGYTF
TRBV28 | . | CASSSGGGKMGKLFF
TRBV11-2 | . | CASSLVPGLPGELFF
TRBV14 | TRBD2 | CASSRLAGGSYNEQFF
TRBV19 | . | CASSMGLLVPRGETQYF
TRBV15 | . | CATSRSAGGLGGYTF
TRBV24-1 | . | CATSDLMPDVMSQPQHF
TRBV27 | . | CASSPYRQTGELFF
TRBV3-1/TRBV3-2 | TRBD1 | CASSRGDRGSGNTIYF